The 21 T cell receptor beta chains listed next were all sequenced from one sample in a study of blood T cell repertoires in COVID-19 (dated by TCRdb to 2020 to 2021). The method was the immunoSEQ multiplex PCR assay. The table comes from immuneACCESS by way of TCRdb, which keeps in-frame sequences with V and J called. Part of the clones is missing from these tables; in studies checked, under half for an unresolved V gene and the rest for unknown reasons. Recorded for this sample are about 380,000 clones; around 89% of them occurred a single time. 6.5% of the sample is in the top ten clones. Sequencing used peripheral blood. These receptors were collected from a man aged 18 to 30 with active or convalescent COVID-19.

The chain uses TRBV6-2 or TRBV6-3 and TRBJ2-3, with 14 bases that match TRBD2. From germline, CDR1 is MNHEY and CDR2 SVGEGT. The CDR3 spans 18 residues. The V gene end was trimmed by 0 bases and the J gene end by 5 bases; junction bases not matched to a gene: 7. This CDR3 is CASSYSLTSGGAGDTQYF. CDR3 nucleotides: TGTGCCAGCAGTTACTCCCTGACTAGCGGGGGGGCCGGAGATACGCAGTATTTT.

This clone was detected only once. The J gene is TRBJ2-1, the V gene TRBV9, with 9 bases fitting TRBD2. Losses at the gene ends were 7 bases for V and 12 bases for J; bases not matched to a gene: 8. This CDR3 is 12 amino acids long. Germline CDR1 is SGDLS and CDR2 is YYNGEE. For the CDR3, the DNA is TGTGCCAGCGACGGTAGCGGGAGATCGCAGTTCTTC. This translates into CASDGSGRSQFF.

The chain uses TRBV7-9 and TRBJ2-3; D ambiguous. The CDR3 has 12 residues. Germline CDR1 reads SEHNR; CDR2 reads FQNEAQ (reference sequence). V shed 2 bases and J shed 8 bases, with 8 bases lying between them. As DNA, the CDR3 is TGTGCCAGCAGCTTATCGGGTGGTACGCAGTATTTT. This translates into CASSLSGGTQYF.

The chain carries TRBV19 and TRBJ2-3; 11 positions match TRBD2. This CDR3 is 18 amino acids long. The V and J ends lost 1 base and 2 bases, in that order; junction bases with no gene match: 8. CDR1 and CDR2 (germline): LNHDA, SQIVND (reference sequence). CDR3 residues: CASSIGLAGHLYTDTQYF. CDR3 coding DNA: TGTGCCAGTAGTATAGGACTAGCGGGGCACCTGTACACAGATACGCAGTATTTT.

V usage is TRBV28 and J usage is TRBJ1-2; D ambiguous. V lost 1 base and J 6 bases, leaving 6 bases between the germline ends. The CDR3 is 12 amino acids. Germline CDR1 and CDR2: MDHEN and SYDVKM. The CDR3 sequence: CASSLYGDGYTF. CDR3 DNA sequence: TGTGCCAGCAGTTTATACGGGGATGGCTACACCTTC.

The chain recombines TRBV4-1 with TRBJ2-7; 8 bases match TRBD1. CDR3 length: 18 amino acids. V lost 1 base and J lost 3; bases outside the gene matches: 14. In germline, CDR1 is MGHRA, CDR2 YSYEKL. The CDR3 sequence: CASSQVLTWTGSNYEQYF. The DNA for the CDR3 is TGCGCCAGCAGCCAAGTGTTGACCTGGACAGGGAGTAACTACGAGCAGTACTTC.

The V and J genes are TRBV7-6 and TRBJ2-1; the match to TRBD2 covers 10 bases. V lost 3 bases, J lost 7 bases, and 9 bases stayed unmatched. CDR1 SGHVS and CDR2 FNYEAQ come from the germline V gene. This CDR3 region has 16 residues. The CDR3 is CASSFWSSGSLNEQFF. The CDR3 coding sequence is TGTGCCAGCAGCTTCTGGTCTAGCGGGAGTTTAAATGAGCAGTTCTTC. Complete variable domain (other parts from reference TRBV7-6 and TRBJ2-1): GAGVSQSPRYKVTKRGQDVALRCDPISGHVSLYWYRQALGQGPEFLTYFNYEAQQDKSGLPNDRFSAERPEGSISTLTIQRTEQRDSAMYRCASSFWSSGSLNEQFFGPGTRLTVL.

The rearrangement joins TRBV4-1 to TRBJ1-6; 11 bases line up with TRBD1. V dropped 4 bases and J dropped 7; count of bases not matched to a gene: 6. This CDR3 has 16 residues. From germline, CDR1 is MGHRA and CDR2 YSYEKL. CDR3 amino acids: CASSLAGTGGNSPLHF. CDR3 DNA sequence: TGCGCCAGCAGCCTAGCCGGGACAGGGGGAAATTCACCCCTCCACTTT.

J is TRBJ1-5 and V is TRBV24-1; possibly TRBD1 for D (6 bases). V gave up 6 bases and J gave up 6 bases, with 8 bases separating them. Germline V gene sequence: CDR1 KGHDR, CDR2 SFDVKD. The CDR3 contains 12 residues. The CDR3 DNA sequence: TGTGCCACCAGTACAGGGTCTCAGCCCCAGCATTTT. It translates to CATSTGSQPQHF.

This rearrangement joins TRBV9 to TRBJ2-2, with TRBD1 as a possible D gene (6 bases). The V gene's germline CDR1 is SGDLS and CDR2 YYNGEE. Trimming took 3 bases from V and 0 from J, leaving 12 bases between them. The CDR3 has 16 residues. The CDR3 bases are TGTGCCAGCAGCGATTACAGGGACCCGAACACCGGGGAGCTGTTTTTT. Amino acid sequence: CASSDYRDPNTGELFF.

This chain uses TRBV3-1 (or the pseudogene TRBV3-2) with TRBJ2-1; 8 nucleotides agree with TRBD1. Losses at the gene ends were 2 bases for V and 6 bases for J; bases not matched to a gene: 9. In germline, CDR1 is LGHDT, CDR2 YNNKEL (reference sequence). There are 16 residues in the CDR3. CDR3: CASSQLGQGRTNEQFF. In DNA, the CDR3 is TGTGCCAGCAGCCAACTCGGACAGGGTCGAACCAATGAGCAGTTCTTC.

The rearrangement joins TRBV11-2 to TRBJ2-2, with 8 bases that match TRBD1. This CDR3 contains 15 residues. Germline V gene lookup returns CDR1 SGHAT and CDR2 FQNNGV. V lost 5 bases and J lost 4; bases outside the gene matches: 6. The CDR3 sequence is CASSTRDRSTGELFF. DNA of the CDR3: TGTGCCAGCAGCACCCGGGACAGGAGCACCGGGGAGCTGTTTTTT.

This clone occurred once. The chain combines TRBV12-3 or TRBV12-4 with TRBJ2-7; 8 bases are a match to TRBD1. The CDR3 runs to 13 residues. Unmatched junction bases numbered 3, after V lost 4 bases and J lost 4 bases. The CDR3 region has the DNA TGTGCCAGCAGTTCGGACAGGGATTACGAGCAGTACTTC. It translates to CASSSDRDYEQYF.

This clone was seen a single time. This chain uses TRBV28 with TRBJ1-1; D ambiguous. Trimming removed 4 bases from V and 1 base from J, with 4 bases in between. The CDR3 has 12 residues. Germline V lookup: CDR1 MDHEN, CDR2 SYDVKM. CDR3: CASSWANTEAFF. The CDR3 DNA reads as TGTGCCAGCAGTTGGGCGAACACTGAAGCTTTCTTT.

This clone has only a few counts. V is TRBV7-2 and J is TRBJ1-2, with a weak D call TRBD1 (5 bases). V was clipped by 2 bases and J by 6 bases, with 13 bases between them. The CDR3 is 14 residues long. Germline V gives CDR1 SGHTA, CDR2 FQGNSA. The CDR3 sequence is CASSLKGFMDGYTF. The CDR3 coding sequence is TGTGCCAGCAGCTTAAAGGGGTTTATGGATGGCTACACCTTC. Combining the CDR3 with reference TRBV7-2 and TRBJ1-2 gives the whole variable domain GAGVSQSPSNKVTEKGKDVELRCDPISGHTALYWYRQSLGQGLEFLIYFQGNSAPDKSGLPSDRFSAERTGGSVSTLTIQRTQQEDSAVYLCASSLKGFMDGYTFGSGTRLTVV.

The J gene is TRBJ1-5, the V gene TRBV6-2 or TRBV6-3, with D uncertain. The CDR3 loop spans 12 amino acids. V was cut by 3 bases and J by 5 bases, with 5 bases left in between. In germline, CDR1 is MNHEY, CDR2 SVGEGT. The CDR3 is CASSYGYQPQHF. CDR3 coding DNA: TGTGCCAGCAGTTATGGCTATCAGCCCCAGCATTTT.

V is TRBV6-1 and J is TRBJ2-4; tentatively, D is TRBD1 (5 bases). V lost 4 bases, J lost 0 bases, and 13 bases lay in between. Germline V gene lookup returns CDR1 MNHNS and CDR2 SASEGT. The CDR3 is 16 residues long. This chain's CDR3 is CASSARQILAKNIQYF. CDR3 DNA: TGTGCCAGCAGTGCCCGACAGATACTAGCCAAAAACATTCAGTACTTC.

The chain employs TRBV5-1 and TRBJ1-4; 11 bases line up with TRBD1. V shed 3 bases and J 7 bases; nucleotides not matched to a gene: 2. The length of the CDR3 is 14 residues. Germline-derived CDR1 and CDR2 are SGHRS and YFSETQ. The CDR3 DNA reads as TGCGCCAGCAGCTCCGGGACAGGGGGTGAAAAACTGTTTTTT. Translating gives CASSSGTGGEKLFF.

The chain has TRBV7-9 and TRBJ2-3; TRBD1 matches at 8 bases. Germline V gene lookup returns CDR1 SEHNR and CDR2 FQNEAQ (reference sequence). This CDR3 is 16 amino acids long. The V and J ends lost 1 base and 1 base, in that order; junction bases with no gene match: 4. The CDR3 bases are TGTGCCAGCAGCTTAGTGGACAGGGCCGGCACAGATACGCAGTATTTT. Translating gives CASSLVDRAGTDTQYF.

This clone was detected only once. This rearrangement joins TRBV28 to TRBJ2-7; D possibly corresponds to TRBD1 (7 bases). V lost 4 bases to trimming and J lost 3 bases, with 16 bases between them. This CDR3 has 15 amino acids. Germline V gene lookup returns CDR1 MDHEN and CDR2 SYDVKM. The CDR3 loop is CASSWRGRKLYEQYF. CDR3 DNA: TGTGCCAGCAGTTGGAGGGGGCGCAAGCTCTACGAGCAGTACTTC.

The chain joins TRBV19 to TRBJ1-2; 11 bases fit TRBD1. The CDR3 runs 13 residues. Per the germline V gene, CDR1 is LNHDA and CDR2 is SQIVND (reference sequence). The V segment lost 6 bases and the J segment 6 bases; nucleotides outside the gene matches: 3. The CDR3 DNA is TGTGCCAGTAGCCGGACAGGGGGCGATGGCTACACCTTC. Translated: CASSRTGGDGYTF.